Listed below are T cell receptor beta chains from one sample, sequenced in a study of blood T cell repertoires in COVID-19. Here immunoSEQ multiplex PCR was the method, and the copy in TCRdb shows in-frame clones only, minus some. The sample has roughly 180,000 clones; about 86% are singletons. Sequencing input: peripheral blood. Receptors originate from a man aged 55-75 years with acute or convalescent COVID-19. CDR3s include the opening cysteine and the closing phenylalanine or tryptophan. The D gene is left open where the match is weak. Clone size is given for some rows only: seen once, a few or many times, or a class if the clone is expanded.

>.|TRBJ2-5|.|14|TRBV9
TGTGCCAGCAGCGAAACTAGCCTCCAAGAGACCCAGTACTTC
CASSETSLQETQYF
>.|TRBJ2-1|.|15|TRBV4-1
TGCGCCAGCAGTCCTAGCGAACTCCTCCACAATGAGCAGTTCTTC
CASSPSELLHNEQFF
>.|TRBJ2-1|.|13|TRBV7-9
TGTGCCAGCAGCAGAGCGGGCTACAATGAGCAGTTCTTC
CASSRAGYNEQFF
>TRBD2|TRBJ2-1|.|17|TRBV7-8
TGTGCCAGCAGCTTCCCTAGCGGGAGAGGTTCCTACAATGAGCAGTTCTTC
CASSFPSGRGSYNEQFF
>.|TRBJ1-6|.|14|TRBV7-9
TGTGCCAGCAGCCCAGGGAACTCAAATTCACCCCTCCACTTT
CASSPGNSNSPLHF
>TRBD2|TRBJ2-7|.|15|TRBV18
TGTGCCAGCTCAAGACCGGGACTAGCGATTTACGAGCAGTACTTC
CASSRPGLAIYEQYF
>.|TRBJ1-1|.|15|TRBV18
TGTGCCAGCTCCCTCGGTGGGGGGACGAACACTGAAGCTTTCTTT
CASSLGGGTNTEAFF
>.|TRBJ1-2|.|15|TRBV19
TGTGCCAGTAGTATCCCAAACCAAGGGGTCGGCGGCTACACCTTC
CASSIPNQGVGGYTF
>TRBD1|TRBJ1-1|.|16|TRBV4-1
TGCGCCAGCAGCCAGACACCAGACAGGGTGGGAACTGAAGCTTTCTTT
CASSQTPDRVGTEAFF
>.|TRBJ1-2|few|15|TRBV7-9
TGTGCCAGCAGCTTAGCCCGGGACAACTCCTATGGCTACACCTTC
CASSLARDNSYGYTF
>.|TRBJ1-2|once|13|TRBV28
TGTGCCAGTCGACGGGGTCCAAACTATGGCTACACCTTC
CASRRGPNYGYTF
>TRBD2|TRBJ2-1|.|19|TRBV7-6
TGTGCCAGCAGCTTCCAACTTCCGGCTAGCGGGAGCTCCTACAATGAGCAGTTCTTC
CASSFQLPASGSSYNEQFF
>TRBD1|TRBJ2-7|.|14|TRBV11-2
TGTGCCAGCAGCCCCCGGACAGGACCCCTCGAGCAGTACTTC
CASSPRTGPLEQYF
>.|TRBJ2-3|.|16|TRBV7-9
TGTGCCAGCAGCTTAGTAGGCCAGCGGATCACAGATACGCAGTATTTT
CASSLVGQRITDTQYF
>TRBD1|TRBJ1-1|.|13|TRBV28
TGTGCCAGCACTCGACCGGACAGGGGGAAAGCTTTCTTT
CASTRPDRGKAFF
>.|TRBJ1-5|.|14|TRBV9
TGTGCCAGCAGCCCGGGAGGGCAGGATCAGCCCCAGCATTTT
CASSPGGQDQPQHF
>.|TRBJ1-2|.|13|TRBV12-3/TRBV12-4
TGTGCCAGCAGTCCGCCAGGGGTCTATGGCTACACCTTC
CASSPPGVYGYTF
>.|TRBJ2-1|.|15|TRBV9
TGTGCCAGCAGCGCCACAGGGGACTTTTACAATGAGCAGTTCTTC
CASSATGDFYNEQFF
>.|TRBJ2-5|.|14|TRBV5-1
TGCGCCAGCAGCTTGCCGGGGAACCAAGAGACCCAGTACTTC
CASSLPGNQETQYF
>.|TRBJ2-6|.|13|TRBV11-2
TGTGCCAGCAGCTCGGGGGTCGGCTCCGTCCTGACTTTC
CASSSGVGSVLTF
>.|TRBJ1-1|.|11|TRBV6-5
TGTGCCAGCGGACAGAACACTGAAGCTTTCTTT
CASGQNTEAFF
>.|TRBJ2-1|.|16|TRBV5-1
TGCGCCAGCAGCCCGGTTCGGGGGAGCTCCTACAATGAGCAGTTCTTC
CASSPVRGSSYNEQFF
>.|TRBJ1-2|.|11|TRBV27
TGTGCCAGCACACAGTCCTATGGCTACACCTTC
CASTQSYGYTF
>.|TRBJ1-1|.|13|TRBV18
TGTGCCAGCTCACCACAGAGAAACACTGAAGCTTTCTTT
CASSPQRNTEAFF
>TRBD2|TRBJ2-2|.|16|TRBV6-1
TGTGCCAGCAGGGAACTAGCGGGAGTTCAGTCCGGGGAGCTGTTTTTT
CASRELAGVQSGELFF
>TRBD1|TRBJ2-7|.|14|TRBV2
TGTGCCAGCAGCTTACCCGACAGGGACTACGAGCAGTACTTC
CASSLPDRDYEQYF
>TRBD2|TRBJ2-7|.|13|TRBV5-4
TGTGCCAGCAGCTCCCGGGACTACTACGAGCAGTACTTC
CASSSRDYYEQYF
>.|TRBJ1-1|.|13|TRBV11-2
TGTGCCAGCAGCTCCCCGGGATACATGGAAGCTTTCTTT
CASSSPGYMEAFF
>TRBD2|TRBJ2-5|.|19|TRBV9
TGTGCCAGCAGCGCGGGTCCGGGACTAGCGGGAGGGGGCGGGGAGACCCAGTACTTC
CASSAGPGLAGGGGETQYF
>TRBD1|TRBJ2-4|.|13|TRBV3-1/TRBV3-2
TGTGCCAGCAGCTGGACAGGGGGTAACATTCAGTACTTC
CASSWTGGNIQYF